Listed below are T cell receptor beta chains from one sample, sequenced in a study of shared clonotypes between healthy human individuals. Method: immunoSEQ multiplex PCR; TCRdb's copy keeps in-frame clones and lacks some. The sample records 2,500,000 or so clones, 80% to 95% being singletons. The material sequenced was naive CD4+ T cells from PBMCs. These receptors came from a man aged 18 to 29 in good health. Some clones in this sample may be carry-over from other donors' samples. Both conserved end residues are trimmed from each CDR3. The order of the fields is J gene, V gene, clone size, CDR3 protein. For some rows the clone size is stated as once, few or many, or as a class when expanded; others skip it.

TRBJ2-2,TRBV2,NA,ASSSTSGRALLGELF
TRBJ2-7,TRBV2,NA,ASSIREQY
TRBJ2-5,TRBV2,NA,ASSGGREGTQY
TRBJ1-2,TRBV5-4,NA,ASSFDRNYGYT
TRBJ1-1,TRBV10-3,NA,AITRQGPNTEAF
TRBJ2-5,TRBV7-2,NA,ASSSLPGLAGTSQY
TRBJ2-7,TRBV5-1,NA,ASSLRPGGTEQY
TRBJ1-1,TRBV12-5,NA,ASGLVTGTVMNTEAF
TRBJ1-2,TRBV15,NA,ATSRARGGGQSYGYT
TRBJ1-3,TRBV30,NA,AWRETGGSGNTIY
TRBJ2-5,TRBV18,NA,ASSRKASGETQY
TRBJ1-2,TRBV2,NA,FLRTGSMDSGYT
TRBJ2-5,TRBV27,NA,ASSFQRDGWETQY
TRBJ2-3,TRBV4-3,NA,ASSQDGALAGVGDTQY
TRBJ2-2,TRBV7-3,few,ASSLRGTLTGELF
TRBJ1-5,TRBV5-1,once,ASSRAPGGNQPQH
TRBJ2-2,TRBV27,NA,ASSLRGINTGELF
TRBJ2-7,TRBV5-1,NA,ASSLLPGEQY
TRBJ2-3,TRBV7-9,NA,ASSFYFRVDTDTQY
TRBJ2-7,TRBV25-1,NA,ASSERTAGSYEQY
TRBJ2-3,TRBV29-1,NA,SVARVDGDTQY
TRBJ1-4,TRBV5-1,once,ASSLRGVGATNEKLF
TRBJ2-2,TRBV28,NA,ASNQGGKNTGELF
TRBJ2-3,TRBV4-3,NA,ASSQVPPPDTQY
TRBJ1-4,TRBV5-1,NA,ASSLSAATNEKLF
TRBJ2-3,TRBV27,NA,ASSQTSGRDTQY
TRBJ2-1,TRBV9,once,ASSVGIAESSYNEQF
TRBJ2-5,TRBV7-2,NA,ASSLERGETQY
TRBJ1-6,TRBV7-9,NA,ASSPSSMTPLH
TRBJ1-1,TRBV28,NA,ASISRGEAF
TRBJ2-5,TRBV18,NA,ASSPGQLETQY
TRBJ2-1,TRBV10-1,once,ASSGGLAGGSEQF
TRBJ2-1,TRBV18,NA,ASSLGDRGREQF
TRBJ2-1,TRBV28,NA,ASRAKGLVVAEQF
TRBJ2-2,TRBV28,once,ASSRGYPNTGELF
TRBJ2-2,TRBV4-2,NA,ASSQAMRPGTHGELF
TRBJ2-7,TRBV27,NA,ASSSRRDRDSYEQY
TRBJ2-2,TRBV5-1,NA,ASSPGTGNTGELF
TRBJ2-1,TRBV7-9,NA,ASSLRLAGEAYNEQF
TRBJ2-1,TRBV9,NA,ASSRYPQSSNNEQF
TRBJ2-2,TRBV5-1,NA,ASSPPLAGDTGELF